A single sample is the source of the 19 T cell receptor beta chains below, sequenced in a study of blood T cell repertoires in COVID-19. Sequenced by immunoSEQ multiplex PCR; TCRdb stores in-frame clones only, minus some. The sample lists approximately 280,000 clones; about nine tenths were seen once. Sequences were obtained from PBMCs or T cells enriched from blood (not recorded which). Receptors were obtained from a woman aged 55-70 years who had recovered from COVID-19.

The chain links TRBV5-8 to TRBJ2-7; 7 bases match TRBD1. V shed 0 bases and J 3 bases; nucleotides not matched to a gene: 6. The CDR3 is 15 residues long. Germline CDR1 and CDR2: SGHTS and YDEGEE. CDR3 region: CASSLDTGVGYEQYF. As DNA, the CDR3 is TGTGCCAGCAGCTTGGACACAGGGGTGGGCTACGAGCAGTACTTC.

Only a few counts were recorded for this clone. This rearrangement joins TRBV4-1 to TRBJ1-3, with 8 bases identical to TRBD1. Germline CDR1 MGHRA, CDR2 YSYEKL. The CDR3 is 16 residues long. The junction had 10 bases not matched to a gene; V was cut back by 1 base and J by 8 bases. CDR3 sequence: CASSQAGTGFGDTIYF. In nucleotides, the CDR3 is TGCGCCAGCAGCCAAGCCGGGACAGGTTTTGGCGACACCATATATTTT.

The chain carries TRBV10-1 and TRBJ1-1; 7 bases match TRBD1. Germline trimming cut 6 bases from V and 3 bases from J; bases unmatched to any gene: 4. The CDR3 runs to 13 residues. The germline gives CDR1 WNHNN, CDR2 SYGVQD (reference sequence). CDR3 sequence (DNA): TGCGCCAGCAGGAGACAGGGAGACACTGAAGCTTTCTTT. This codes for CASRRQGDTEAFF.

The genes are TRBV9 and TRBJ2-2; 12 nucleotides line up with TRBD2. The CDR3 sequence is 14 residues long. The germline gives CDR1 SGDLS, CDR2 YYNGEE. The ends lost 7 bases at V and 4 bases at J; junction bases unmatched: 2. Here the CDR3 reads CASRTSGTTGELFF. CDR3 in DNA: TGTGCCAGCCGGACTAGCGGGACCACCGGGGAGCTGTTTTTT.

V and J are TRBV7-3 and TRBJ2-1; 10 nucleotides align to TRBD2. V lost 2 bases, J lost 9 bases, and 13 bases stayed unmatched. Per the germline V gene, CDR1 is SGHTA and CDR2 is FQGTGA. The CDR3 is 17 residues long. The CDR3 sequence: CASSLFSSSSGRPEQFF. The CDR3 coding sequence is TGTGCCAGCAGCTTATTTTCGTCGTCTAGCGGGAGACCTGAGCAGTTCTTC.

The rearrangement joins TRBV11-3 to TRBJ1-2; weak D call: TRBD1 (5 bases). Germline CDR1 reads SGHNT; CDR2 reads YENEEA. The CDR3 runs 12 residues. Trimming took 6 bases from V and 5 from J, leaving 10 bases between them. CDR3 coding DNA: TGTGCCAGCAGTTCAGGGTATTATGGCTACACCTTC. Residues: CASSSGYYGYTF.

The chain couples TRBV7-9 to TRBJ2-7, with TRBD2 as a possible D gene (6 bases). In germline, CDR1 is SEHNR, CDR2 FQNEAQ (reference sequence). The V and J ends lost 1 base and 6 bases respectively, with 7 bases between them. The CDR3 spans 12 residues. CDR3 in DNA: TGTGCCAGCAGCTTAGTTAGCGGCGAGCAGTACTTC. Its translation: CASSLVSGEQYF.

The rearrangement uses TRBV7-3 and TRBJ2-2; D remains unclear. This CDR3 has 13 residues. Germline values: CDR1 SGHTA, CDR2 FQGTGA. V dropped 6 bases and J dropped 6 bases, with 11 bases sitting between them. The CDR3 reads CASSYSGAGELFF. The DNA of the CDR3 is TGTGCCAGCAGTTATAGTGGAGCCGGGGAGCTGTTTTTT.

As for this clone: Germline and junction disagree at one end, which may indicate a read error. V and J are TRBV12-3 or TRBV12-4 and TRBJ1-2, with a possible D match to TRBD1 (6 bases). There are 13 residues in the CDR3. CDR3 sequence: CASSTGTKTHLDF. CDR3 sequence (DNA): TGTGCCAGCAGTACCGGGACAAAGACCCACTTGGACTTC.

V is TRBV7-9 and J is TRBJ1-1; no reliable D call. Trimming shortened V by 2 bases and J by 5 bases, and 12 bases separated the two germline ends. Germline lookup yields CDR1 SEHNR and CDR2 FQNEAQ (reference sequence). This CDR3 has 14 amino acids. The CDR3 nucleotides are TGTGCCAGCAGCTTATTGGGGAGGGAAACTGAAGCTTTCTTT. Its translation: CASSLLGRETEAFF.

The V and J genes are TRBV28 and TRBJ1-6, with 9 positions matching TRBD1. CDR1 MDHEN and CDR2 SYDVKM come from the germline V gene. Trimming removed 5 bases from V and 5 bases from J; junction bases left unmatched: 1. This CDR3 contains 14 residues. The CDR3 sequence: CASSRTGDNSPLHF. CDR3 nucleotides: TGTGCCAGCAGTAGGACAGGGGATAATTCACCCCTCCACTTT.

CDR3 residues: CASSSDRGKDEKLFF. The CDR3, as DNA: TGTGCCAGCAGTTCGGACAGGGGGAAAGATGAAAAACTGTTTTTT. The gene calls are TRBV27 and TRBJ1-4, with 10 bases aligning to TRBD1. This CDR3 has 15 residues. CDR1 and CDR2 (germline): MNHEY, SMNVEV (reference sequence). J lost 6 bases, V lost 4 bases, and 5 bases had no gene match.

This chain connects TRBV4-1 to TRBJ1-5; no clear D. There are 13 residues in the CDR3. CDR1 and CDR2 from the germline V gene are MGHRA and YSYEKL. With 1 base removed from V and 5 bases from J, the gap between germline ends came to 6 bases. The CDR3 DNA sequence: TGCGCCAGCAGCCAAGTGGGAGATCAGCCCCAGCATTTT. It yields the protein CASSQVGDQPQHF.

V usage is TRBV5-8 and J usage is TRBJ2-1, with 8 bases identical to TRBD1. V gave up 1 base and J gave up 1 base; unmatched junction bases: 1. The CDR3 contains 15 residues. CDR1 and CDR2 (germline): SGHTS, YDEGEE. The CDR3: CASSLTGGSYNEQFF. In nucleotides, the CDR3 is TGTGCCAGCAGCTTGACAGGGGGATCCTACAATGAGCAGTTCTTC. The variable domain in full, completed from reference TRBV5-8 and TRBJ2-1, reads EAGVTQSPTHLIKTRGQQATLRCSPISGHTSVYWYQQALGLGLQFLLWYDEGEERNRGNFPPRFSGRQFPNYSSELNVNALELEDSALYLCASSLTGGSYNEQFFGPGTRLTVL.

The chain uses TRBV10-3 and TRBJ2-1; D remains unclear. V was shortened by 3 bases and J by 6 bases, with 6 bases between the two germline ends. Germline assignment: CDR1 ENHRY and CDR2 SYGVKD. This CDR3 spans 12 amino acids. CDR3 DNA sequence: TGTGCCATCAGTGATCTAGGCAATGAGCAGTTCTTC. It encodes CAISDLGNEQFF.

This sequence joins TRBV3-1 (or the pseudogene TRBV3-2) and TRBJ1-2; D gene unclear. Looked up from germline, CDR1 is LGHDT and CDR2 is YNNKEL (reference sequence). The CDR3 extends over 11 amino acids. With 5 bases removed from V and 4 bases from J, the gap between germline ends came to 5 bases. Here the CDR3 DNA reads TGTGCCAGCAGCTGGGCCTATGGCTACACCTTC. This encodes CASSWAYGYTF.

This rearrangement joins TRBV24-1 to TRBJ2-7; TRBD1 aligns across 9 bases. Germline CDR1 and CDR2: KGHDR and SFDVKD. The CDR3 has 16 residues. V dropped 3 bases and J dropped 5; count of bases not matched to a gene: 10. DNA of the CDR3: TGTGCCACCAGTGATGGACAGGGGTTGGGGTTCCACGAGCAGTACTTC. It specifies CATSDGQGLGFHEQYF.

CDR3 sequence (DNA): TGTGCCAGCAGCCAAGCCCCGACTAGCGGGAGAGGGGGTGAGCAGTTCTTC. Translation: CASSQAPTSGRGGEQFF. V and J are TRBV4-2 and TRBJ2-1, with 12 bases lining up with TRBD2. Germline CDR1 and CDR2: LGHNA and YNFKEQ. The V and J ends lost 1 base and 9 bases, in that order; junction bases with no gene match: 10. The CDR3 totals 17 residues.

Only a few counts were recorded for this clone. The CDR3 spells CASSVQGDRTGELFF. The DNA of the CDR3 is TGTGCCAGCAGCGTACAGGGGGATCGCACCGGGGAGCTGTTTTTT. The chain uses TRBV9 and TRBJ2-2; TRBD1 matches 7 bases. Germline V gives CDR1 SGDLS, CDR2 YYNGEE. CDR3 length equals 15 residues. V lost 1 base, J lost 4 bases, and 4 bases stayed unmatched.